Each of the 9 T cell receptor beta chains below was sequenced from the same sample in a study of response to subunit inactivated influenza vaccine. TCRdb independently ran MiXCR on the RT-PCR reads; one entry per CDR3 protein. The table records 290,000 or so distinct CDR3 sequences, 20% to 25% of them present only once. The sequencing used PBMCs from blood, collected approximately 20 months after vaccination. These receptor sequences come from a man aged 50 to 75 who received an inactivated influenza vaccine.

The gene calls are TRBV7-8 and TRBJ2-7, with TRBD2 identical over 11 bases. CDR1 and CDR2 from the germline V gene are SGHVS and FQNEAQ. The length of the CDR3 is 16 residues. After removal of 4 bases from V and 0 bases from J, the junction contained 5 bases not matched to a gene. DNA for the CDR3: TGTGCCAGCAGCTACCGACTAGCGGGAAGCTCCTACGAGCAGTACTTC. Translation: CASSYRLAGSSYEQYF.

This clonotype is a singleton in its sample. The gene calls are TRBV4-1 and TRBJ2-1, with D possibly TRBD2 on 6 matching bases. V was pared by 1 base and J by 4 bases, with 8 bases between. This CDR3 has 14 amino acids. Germline V gives CDR1 MGHRA, CDR2 YSYEKL. Here the CDR3 reads CASSQVGTYNEQFF. CDR3 nucleotide sequence: TGCGCCAGCAGCCAAGTCGGGACTTACAATGAGCAGTTCTTC.

A few counts support this clonotype. The genes are TRBV4-1 and TRBJ1-2; D is possibly TRBD1 (5 bases). Germline V gives CDR1 MGHRA, CDR2 YSYEKL. This CDR3 contains 15 residues. Trimming stripped 0 bases from V and 3 bases from J, with 11 bases between. For the CDR3, the DNA is TGCGCCAGCAGCCAAGACGGGACGCGGTACTATGGCTACACCTTC. Protein product: CASSQDGTRYYGYTF.

This clonotype was detected ten times or more. The rearrangement uses TRBV13 and TRBJ1-2; D perhaps matches TRBD1 (6 bases). Per germline, CDR1 PRHDT and CDR2 FYEKMQ (reference sequence). Trimming left V 4 bases short and J 3 bases short, with 12 bases between. The CDR3 contains 14 residues. The CDR3 DNA sequence: TGTGCCAGCAGCTCCCGGAGGGGGTACTATGGCTACACCTTC. It specifies CASSSRRGYYGYTF.

The rearrangement uses TRBV20-1 and TRBJ1-4; maybe TRBD1 (5 bases). CDR3 size: 14 residues. Trimming pared 6 bases from V and 5 bases from J, leaving 16 bases between. Germline values: CDR1 DFQATT, CDR2 SNEGSKA (reference sequence). DNA of the CDR3: TGCAGTGCGAGTACAGGAAATCAAAATGAAAAACTGTTTTTT. Translation: CSASTGNQNEKLFF.

This rearrangement joins TRBV18 to TRBJ2-1; tentatively, D is TRBD2 (5 bases). This CDR3 region has 15 residues. CDR1 KGHSH and CDR2 LQKENI come from the germline V gene. The germline V and J ends were trimmed by 6 bases and 2 bases, with 14 bases remaining between them. CDR3 amino acids: CASSPWTGTYNEQFF. The CDR3 DNA reads as TGTGCCAGCTCGCCCTGGACGGGAACCTACAATGAGCAGTTCTTC. The variable domain in full, completed from reference TRBV18 and TRBJ2-1, reads NAGVMQNPRHLVRRRGQEARLRCSPMKGHSHVYWYRQLPEEGLKFMVYLQKENIIDESGMPKERFSAEFPKEGPSILRIQQVVRGDSAAYFCASSPWTGTYNEQFFGPGTRLTVL.

The chain has TRBV6-5 and TRBJ1-4, with 8 bases lining up with TRBD1. CDR3 length: 16 residues. Trimming cost V 4 bases and J 0 bases; bases outside gene matches: 4. CDR1 and CDR2 from the germline V gene are MNHEY and SVGAGI. The CDR3: CASSSNRGATNEKLFF. In nucleotides, the CDR3 is TGTGCCAGCAGTTCCAACAGGGGGGCAACTAATGAAAAACTGTTTTTT.

V and J are TRBV7-9 and TRBJ1-1; 8 bases line up with TRBD1. Germline values: CDR1 SEHNR, CDR2 FQNEAQ (reference sequence). The CDR3 runs to 14 residues. J gave up 3 bases and V 6 bases, and 6 bases lay outside the gene matches. The CDR3 coding sequence is TGTGCCAGCAGAAAATTGGACAGGGACACTGAAGCTTTCTTT. It codes for CASRKLDRDTEAFF. Using reference TRBV7-9 and TRBJ1-1 for the parts outside the CDR3, the full variable domain is DTGVSQNPRHKITKRGQNVTFRCDPISEHNRLYWYRQTLGQGPEFLTYFQNEAQLEKSRLLSDRFSAERPKGSFSTLEIQRTEQGDSAMYLCASRKLDRDTEAFFGQGTRLTVV.

The chain combines TRBV20-1 with TRBJ1-6, with TRBD1 as a possible D gene (5 bases). CDR3 length equals 13 residues. Germline CDR1 and CDR2: DFQATT and SNEGSKA (reference sequence). The V end lost 6 bases, the J end lost 7 bases, and 13 bases lay between the germline ends. CDR3 sequence reads: CSADRGLNSPLHF. The DNA of the CDR3 is TGCAGTGCCGACCGGGGACTCAATTCACCCCTCCACTTT.